Presented here are 30 T cell receptor beta chains from one specimen sequenced in a study of cytomegalovirus exposure and HLA in healthy donors. PCR employed 60 Vbeta and 13 Jbeta primers. Profiled with immunoSEQ multiplex PCR; TCRdb holds only in-frame clones, not every one. In the table there are 85,000 to 120,000 clones, more than 60% of which are singletons. Sample: PBMCs. Receptors originate from a man in his fifties or sixties in good health and CMV-seronegative.

The rearrangement links TRBV4-3 to TRBJ2-7; 9 bases are shared with TRBD1. The V gene's germline CDR1 is LGHNA and CDR2 YSLEER. This CDR3 is 16 amino acids long. Trimming removed 5 bases from V and 2 bases from J; junction bases left unmatched: 10. CDR3 loop: CASSERTGASPYEQYF. The CDR3 nucleotides are TGCGCCAGCAGCGAGAGGACAGGGGCGAGTCCCTACGAGCAGTACTTC.

V gene TRBV10-3 combines with J gene TRBJ2-5; a possible D gene is TRBD2 (6 bases). The CDR3 loop spans 18 amino acids. CDR1 is ENHRY and CDR2 is SYGVKD in the germline V gene. The V and J ends lost 10 bases and 4 bases respectively, with 31 bases between them. CDR3 DNA: TGTGCCACCCAAAAGACCACTAGCCCTAGCGAGGGCAGAGAGACCCAGTACTTC. Its translation: CATQKTTSPSEGRETQYF.

The rearrangement joins TRBV6-1 to TRBJ1-5, with TRBD1 matching 7 bases. This CDR3 has 11 residues. After removal of 7 bases from V and 16 bases from J, the junction contained 10 bases not matched to a gene. From germline, CDR1 is MNHNS and CDR2 SASEGT. CDR3 DNA sequence: TGTGCCAGCATCCTGGGACAGAGCCAACATTTT. It encodes CASILGQSQHF.

This chain uses TRBV19 with TRBJ2-6; a weak D match, TRBD1 (7 bases). Germline V gene lookup returns CDR1 LNHDA and CDR2 SQIVND (reference sequence). The CDR3 runs 17 residues. Trimming removed 8 bases at V and 0 bases at J, with 17 bases between. CDR3 amino acids: CASGNRGGGSGANVLTF. In DNA form, the CDR3 reads TGTGCCAGTGGAAACAGGGGAGGCGGCTCTGGGGCCAACGTCCTGACTTTC.

The rearrangement joins TRBV5-4 to TRBJ2-3; the match to TRBD1 covers 7 bases. The CDR3 length is 16 residues. With V trimmed by 4 bases and J by 1 base, 9 bases remained unmatched. Germline V gene data show CDR1 as SGHNT and CDR2 as YYREEE (reference sequence). The CDR3 is CASSPGKGAGTDTQYF. CDR3 DNA sequence: TGTGCCAGCAGCCCCGGGAAGGGGGCGGGCACAGATACGCAGTATTTT.

The chain links TRBV6-1 to TRBJ2-1; possibly TRBD2 for D (6 bases). Germline assignment: CDR1 MNHNS and CDR2 SASEGT. The V and J ends lost 3 bases and 9 bases respectively, with 15 bases between them. The CDR3 is 14 amino acids. CDR3 protein: CASSDGDLWGEQFF. The CDR3 bases are TGTGCCAGCAGTGACGGGGACTTGTGGGGTGAGCAGTTCTTC.

The rearrangement joins TRBV6-4 to TRBJ1-5; TRBD1 might be the D (6 bases). CDR1 MRHNA and CDR2 SNTAGT come from the germline V gene. The CDR3 has 17 amino acids. The V and J ends lost 0 bases and 2 bases respectively, with 14 bases between them. As DNA, the CDR3 is TGTGCCAGCAGTGACTCTACAGGGCTTGAAGGCAATCAGCCCCAGCATTTT. The encoded protein is CASSDSTGLEGNQPQHF.

The rearrangement joins TRBV4-3 to TRBJ2-3; D gene ambiguous. The CDR3 covers 16 residues. Germline assignment: CDR1 LGHNA and CDR2 YSLEER. Trimming pared 0 bases from V and 2 bases from J, leaving 12 bases between. The DNA for the CDR3 is TGCGCCAGCAGCCAAGATCTCCAGATCCCCACAGATACGCAGTATTTT. As protein: CASSQDLQIPTDTQYF.

Only one count was recorded for this clone. The chain joins TRBV5-8 to TRBJ2-6, with D maybe TRBD1 (6 bases). The CDR3 totals 17 residues. From germline, CDR1 is SGHTS and CDR2 YDEGEE. The V and J ends lost 4 bases and 0 bases respectively, with 14 bases between them. CDR3 amino acids: CASSHGQYNSGANVLTF. The CDR3 coding sequence is TGTGCCAGCAGCCACGGACAGTACAACTCTGGGGCCAACGTCCTGACTTTC.

The genes are TRBV5-1 and TRBJ2-1; 8 nucleotides align to TRBD1. Germline values: CDR1 SGHRS, CDR2 YFSETQ. With 2 bases clipped from V and 7 bases from J, the junction kept 8 bases outside the gene matches. This CDR3 contains 15 residues. CDR3 sequence: CASSFGTGRVNEQFF. The CDR3 DNA reads as TGCGCCAGCAGCTTCGGGACAGGACGAGTGAATGAGCAGTTCTTC.

V and J are TRBV19 and TRBJ2-5; 11 bases map to TRBD2. Looked up from germline, CDR1 is LNHDA and CDR2 is SQIVND (reference sequence). V was clipped by 5 bases and J by 5 bases; unmatched bases: 13. The CDR3 totals 17 residues. The CDR3 nucleotides are TGTGCCAGTAGTTTTTCGACTAGCGGGGTCTCGTTGGAGACCCAGTACTTC. Encoded protein: CASSFSTSGVSLETQYF.

V and J are TRBV7-2 and TRBJ2-7; unclear D gene. Germline values: CDR1 SGHTA, CDR2 FQGNSA. Trimming cost V 3 bases and J 0 bases, with 12 bases left between them. The length of the CDR3 is 15 residues. CDR3 sequence reads: CASSFTTRSSYEQYF. In nucleotides, the CDR3 is TGTGCCAGCAGCTTTACGACTCGCAGCTCCTACGAGCAGTACTTC.

V usage is TRBV5-4 and J usage is TRBJ2-5, with 12 bases lining up with TRBD2. Germline values: CDR1 SGHNT, CDR2 YYREEE (reference sequence). The CDR3 covers 16 residues. V gave up 3 bases and J gave up 2 bases; unmatched junction bases: 5. CDR3 sequence reads: CASSSRTSGAQETQYF. CDR3 sequence (DNA): TGTGCCAGCAGCTCCCGGACTAGCGGGGCTCAAGAGACCCAGTACTTC.

The chain uses TRBV19 and TRBJ1-1; D might be TRBD1 (6 bases). Per the germline V gene, CDR1 is LNHDA and CDR2 is SQIVND (reference sequence). The V end lost 3 bases, the J end lost 3 bases, and 14 bases lay between the germline ends. The CDR3 is made up of 15 amino acids. The CDR3 coding sequence is TGTGCCAGTAGTATCCGCAGGGCAGGGGACACTGAAGCTTTCTTT. Amino acid sequence: CASSIRRAGDTEAFF.

The CDR3: CASSLPGTSGGETQYF. CDR3 bases: TGTGCCAGCTCCCTACCTGGGACTAGCGGGGGAGAGACCCAGTACTTC. J is TRBJ2-5 and V is TRBV7-7, with 14 bases identical to TRBD2. This CDR3 region has 16 residues. CDR1 SSHAT and CDR2 FNYEAQ come from the germline V gene (reference sequence). Trimming cost V 8 bases and J 4 bases; bases outside gene matches: 9.

J is TRBJ2-7 and V is TRBV5-1, with D possibly TRBD1 on 6 matching bases. V was clipped by 2 bases and J by 3 bases, with 9 bases between them. The CDR3 runs 13 residues. The germline gives CDR1 SGHRS, CDR2 YFSETQ. CDR3 DNA: TGCGCCAGCAGCTTCCGGACAGACTACGAGCAGTACTTC. Its protein product is CASSFRTDYEQYF.

Concerning this clone: Its ends do not fully match the called genes, so a read error is possible. The chain has TRBV6-4 and TRBJ2-4; the D gene is possibly TRBD2 (6 bases). This CDR3 has 16 residues. Germline V gene data show CDR1 as MRHNA and CDR2 as SNTAGT. The CDR3 nucleotides read TGTGCCAGCAGTGACACACGGGGGTTAGCCAGAAACATTCAGTACTTC. This codes for CASSDTRGLARNIQYF.

The V gene is TRBV4-2, the J gene TRBJ2-1; TRBD2 might be the D (6 bases). The CDR3 totals 15 residues. The V gene's germline CDR1 is LGHNA and CDR2 YNFKEQ. Trimming stripped 0 bases from V and 8 bases from J, with 14 bases between. The CDR3 DNA sequence: TGTGCCAGCAGCCAAGATCCTACTAGGGAGGATGAGCAGTTCTTC. It is translated as CASSQDPTREDEQFF.

The chain joins TRBV10-3 to TRBJ2-3, with D tentatively TRBD2 (7 bases). Germline CDR1 ENHRY, CDR2 SYGVKD. V gave up 3 bases and J gave up 1 base, with 14 bases separating them. The CDR3 has 16 amino acids. The CDR3 region is CAISDLGRGRTDTQYF. DNA for the CDR3: TGTGCCATCAGTGATTTAGGGCGGGGGCGCACAGATACGCAGTATTTT.

V is TRBV4-3 and J is TRBJ1-2; TRBD1 is a possible D gene (6 bases). Germline V gene sequence: CDR1 LGHNA, CDR2 YSLEER. The CDR3 contains 16 residues. Trimming took 0 bases from V and 3 from J, leaving 14 bases between them. The chain's CDR3 is CASSQDSTRGDYGYTF. In DNA form, the CDR3 reads TGCGCCAGCAGCCAAGATAGTACCAGGGGAGACTATGGCTACACCTTC.

V and J are TRBV5-4 and TRBJ1-1; 9 nucleotides agree with TRBD1. Germline CDR1 is SGHNT and CDR2 is YYREEE (reference sequence). The CDR3 extends over 14 amino acids. Trimming cost V 2 bases and J 5 bases; bases outside gene matches: 4. CDR3 nucleotide sequence: TGTGCCAGCAGCTTTGACAGGGGGAATACTGAAGCTTTCTTT. Its translation is CASSFDRGNTEAFF.

The V gene is TRBV28, the J gene TRBJ2-2, with a weak D call TRBD1 (6 bases). The V gene's germline CDR1 is MDHEN and CDR2 SYDVKM. CDR3 size: 14 residues. The V and J ends lost 6 bases and 5 bases respectively, with 13 bases between them. The CDR3 region is CASRNPGDTGELFF. As DNA, the CDR3 is TGTGCCAGCAGAAACCCAGGGGATACCGGGGAGCTGTTTTTT.

The J gene is TRBJ2-7, the V gene TRBV9; possible D gene TRBD1, 6 bases. Germline values: CDR1 SGDLS, CDR2 YYNGEE. This CDR3 has 15 amino acids. Trimming took off 0 bases at V and 4 bases at J, with 14 bases between the two ends. The CDR3 bases are TGTGCCAGCAGCGTAGCTACAGGGCATTCGTACGAGCAGTACTTC. This codes for CASSVATGHSYEQYF. Looking up the rest from reference TRBV9 and TRBJ2-7 gives the full variable domain: DSGVTQTPKHLITATGQRVTLRCSPRSGDLSVYWYQQSLDQGLQFLIQYYNGEERAKGNILERFSAQQFPDLHSELNLSSLELGDSALYFCASSVATGHSYEQYFGPGTRLTVT.

This clone showed up just once. Sequence at one end of the junction differs from germline and may be a read error. The chain is built from TRBV11-2 and TRBJ2-2, with 9 bases fitting TRBD2. This CDR3 spans 13 amino acids. Germline V gene data show CDR1 as SGHAT and CDR2 as FQNNGV. Here the CDR3 reads CASSPLSAGGLFF. The CDR3 DNA is TGTGCCAGCAGCCCACTGTCAGCGGGGGGGCTGTTTTTT.

This sequence joins TRBV10-3 and TRBJ1-2; D might be TRBD1 (5 bases). The V and J ends lost 3 bases and 2 bases respectively, with 10 bases between them. The CDR3 covers 14 residues. Germline loops: CDR1 ENHRY, CDR2 SYGVKD. The chain's CDR3 is CAISDRQSNYGYTF. The CDR3 coding sequence is TGTGCCATCAGTGACAGACAGTCGAACTATGGCTACACCTTC.

The chain joins TRBV28 to TRBJ2-7; 8 bases line up with TRBD2. Germline V gene lookup returns CDR1 MDHEN and CDR2 SYDVKM. This CDR3 region has 15 residues. The V and J ends lost 2 bases and 5 bases, in that order; junction bases with no gene match: 8. The CDR3 coding sequence is TGTGCCAGCAGTTTACCCGCGGGGGGTCGGAACGAGCAGTACTTC. Protein sequence: CASSLPAGGRNEQYF.

In its sample, this clone was seen a few times. The rearrangement links TRBV29-1 to TRBJ1-2; the D is unclear. Per germline, CDR1 SQVTM and CDR2 ANQGSEA. CDR3 size: 14 residues. Trimming pared 4 bases from V and 8 bases from J, leaving 20 bases between. The chain's CDR3 is CSVAPGRHTGGYTF. The CDR3 nucleotides are TGCAGCGTTGCCCCCGGACGGCATACGGGAGGCTACACCTTC.

The CDR3 DNA reads as TGCGCCAGCAGCTTGTCGACAGGGGCCTACGAGCAGTACGTC. This translates into CASSLSTGAYEQYV. The chain employs TRBV5-1 and TRBJ2-7; 8 bases agree with TRBD1. Germline CDR1 reads SGHRS; CDR2 reads YFSETQ. V lost 1 base and J lost 2; bases outside the gene matches: 2. CDR3 length: 14 residues.

The chain couples TRBV5-3 to TRBJ2-7, with D possibly matching TRBD2 (6 bases). TRBV5-3 belongs to the ORF category, with a function that is uncertain. Trimming removed 5 bases from V and 7 bases from J, with 16 bases in between. This CDR3 spans 13 amino acids. CDR3 DNA: TGTGCCAGAAGTGACGAGGAGGGTGGGGAGCAGTACGTC. It specifies CARSDEEGGEQYV.

The chain links TRBV2 to TRBJ2-3, with TRBD2 identical over 14 bases. The ends lost 0 bases at V and 9 bases at J; junction bases unmatched: 2. The CDR3 is 15 amino acids. Germline V gene lookup returns CDR1 SNHLY and CDR2 FYNNEI. CDR3 DNA: TGTGCCAGCAGTGAAGCGGGACTAGCGGGGGTGACGCAGTATTTT. The encoded protein is CASSEAGLAGVTQYF.